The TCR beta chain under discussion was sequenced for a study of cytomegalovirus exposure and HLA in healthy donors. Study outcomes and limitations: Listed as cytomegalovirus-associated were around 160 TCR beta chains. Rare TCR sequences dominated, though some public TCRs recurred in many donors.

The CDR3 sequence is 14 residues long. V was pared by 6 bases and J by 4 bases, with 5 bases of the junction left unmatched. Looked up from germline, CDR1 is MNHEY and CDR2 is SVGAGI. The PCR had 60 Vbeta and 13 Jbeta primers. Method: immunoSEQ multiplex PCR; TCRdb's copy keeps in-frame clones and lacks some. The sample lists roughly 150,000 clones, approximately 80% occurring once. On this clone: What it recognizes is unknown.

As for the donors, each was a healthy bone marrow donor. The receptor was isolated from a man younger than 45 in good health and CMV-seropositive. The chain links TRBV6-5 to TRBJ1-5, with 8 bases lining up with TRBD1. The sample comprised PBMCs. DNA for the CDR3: TGTGCCAGCAGAGGACAGGGTAGTAATCAGCCCCAGCATTTT. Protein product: CASRGQGSNQPQHF.